This T cell receptor beta chain derives from a study of a mutant IDH1 vaccine in newly diagnosed glioma. Study as a whole: Males made up about 60% and females roughly 40% of treated patients, whose mean age was approximately 41 years.

The time point is: week 47, end of study. Every vaccination contained 300 ug of the mutant IDH1 20-mer peptide and was paired with topical imiquimod. With regard to this clone: Its antigen is not known.

Germline V CDR1 and CDR2: WSHSY, SAAADI. V lost 7 bases to trimming and J lost 4 bases, with 8 bases between them. This CDR3 has 13 amino acids. The study's findings and limits: The vaccine induced immune responses, and these occurred in about 95% of patients.

The table came from immunoSEQ multiplex PCR; TCRdb's copy has only in-frame clones and leaves some out. Among fewer than 70,000 clones listed, around 83% were seen once. The specimen was PBMCs, collected from a glioma patient whose treatment included an IDH1 peptide vaccine. V gene TRBV10-2 combines with J gene TRBJ1-6; D perhaps matches TRBD1 (5 bases). The source is a man in his thirties or forties with glioma. This CDR3 is CASTPGYNSPLHF. The CDR3, as DNA: TGCGCCAGCACCCCAGGGTATAATTCACCCCTCCACTTT.